Listed below are T cell receptor beta chains from one sample, sequenced in a study of shared clonotypes between healthy human individuals. The table came from immunoSEQ multiplex PCR; TCRdb's copy has only in-frame clones and leaves some out. The table lists 450,000 to 550,000 clones, approximately 85% of them singletons. Sequences were obtained from PBMCs. All receptors come from a woman in her thirties or forties in good health. Some clones in this sample may be carry-over from other donors' samples. The CDR3 runs from the conserved cysteine through the conserved F or W. A D gene is named only where the DNA matches it firmly. The size of a clone is reported for some rows only, either as once, few or many, or as a class for expanded clones.

>TRBD1|NA|TRBV28|TRBJ1-5|15
CASSRRQGTNQPQHF
TGTGCCAGCAGCAGAAGACAGGGAACGAATCAGCCCCAGCATTTT
>NA|NA|TRBV21-1|TRBJ1-3|21
CADPGHQEIPPRIGIGNTIYF
TGTGCCGATCCGGGACACCAAGAAATACCTCCCCGTATTGGCATCGGAAACACCATATATTTT
>TRBD1|NA|TRBV6-5|TRBJ1-3|15
CASSYSRTGGNTIYF
TGTGCCAGCAGTTACTCGCGGACAGGGGGAAACACCATATATTTT
>TRBD2|NA|TRBV2|TRBJ2-1|16
CASTLGLAGGYNEQFF
TGTGCCAGCACCTTGGGACTAGCGGGAGGCTACAATGAGCAGTTCTTC
>NA|once|TRBV5-1|TRBJ2-7|13
CASRRSGSYEQYF
TGCGCCAGCAGACGTAGCGGAAGCTACGAGCAGTACTTC
>NA|NA|TRBV29-1|TRBJ2-2|13
CSVDITNTGELFF
TGCAGCGTTGACATAACGAACACCGGGGAGCTGTTTTTT
>TRBD1|few|TRBV15|TRBJ2-7|16
CATSRGFGTGATEQYF
TGTGCCACCAGCAGAGGCTTTGGGACAGGCGCGACCGAGCAGTACTTC
>NA|NA|TRBV7-2|TRBJ2-3|14
CASSARGSTDTQYF
TGTGCCAGCAGCGCCCGGGGTAGCACAGATACGCAGTATTTT
>NA|NA|TRBV29-1|TRBJ2-3|14
CSVEEAVRRVTQYF
TGCAGCGTTGAAGAAGCGGTCAGACGTGTTACGCAGTATTTT
>NA|few|TRBV23-1|TRBJ2-2|14
CASSPTERTGELFF
TGCGCCAGCAGTCCGACAGAAAGAACCGGGGAGCTGTTTTTT
>NA|NA|TRBV10-3|TRBJ2-3|14
CAISESYSTDTQYF
TGTGCCATCAGTGAGTCGTACTCCACAGATACGCAGTATTTT
>NA|NA|TRBV5-1|TRBJ2-5|13
CASSLGTQETQYF
TGCGCCAGCAGCTTAGGCACACAAGAGACCCAGTACTTC
>NA|few|TRBV18|TRBJ2-2|13
CASRQENTGELFF
TGTGCCAGCCGACAGGAGAACACCGGGGAGCTGTTTTTT
>NA|NA|TRBV7-9|TRBJ1-6|17
CASSLASGGLDNSPLHF
TGTGCCAGCAGCTTAGCGTCCGGGGGTTTGGATAATTCACCCCTCCACTTT
>NA|NA|TRBV7-9|TRBJ2-1|14
CASSNGGQKNEQFF
TGTGCCAGCAGCAACGGAGGACAGAAGAATGAGCAGTTCTTC
>NA|NA|TRBV5-6|TRBJ2-3|14
CASSLGGHTDTQYF
TGTGCCAGCAGCTTGGGGGGGCACACAGATACGCAGTATTTT
>NA|NA|TRBV28|TRBJ2-1|16
CASSPWRDSSYNEQFF
TGTGCCAGCAGTCCGTGGCGGGACAGTTCCTACAATGAGCAGTTCTTC
>TRBD2|NA|TRBV11-1|TRBJ2-3|15
CASSLLAGSTDTQYF
TGTGCCAGCAGCTTATTAGCGGGATCCACAGATACGCAGTATTTT
>TRBD2|NA|TRBV5-1|TRBJ2-7|15
CASSLGVAGSAEQYF
TGCGCCAGCAGCTTGGGCGTAGCGGGGTCCGCGGAGCAGTACTTC
>NA|NA|TRBV29-1|TRBJ2-6|14
CSVADSSGANVLTF
TGCAGCGTTGCAGACAGCTCTGGGGCCAACGTCCTGACTTTC
>NA|once|TRBV5-1|TRBJ2-7|15
CASSLAGRAAYEQYF
TGCGCCAGCAGCTTGGCCGGACGAGCAGCCTACGAGCAGTACTTC
>TRBD2|NA|TRBV19|TRBJ2-1|15
CASSPRREGVGEQFF
TGTGCCAGTTCCCCCAGGCGGGAGGGAGTTGGGGAGCAGTTCTTC
>NA|NA|TRBV28|TRBJ1-2|13
CASSLYVGSGYTF
TGTGCCAGCAGTTTGTATGTGGGATCTGGCTACACCTTC
>NA|NA|TRBV29-1|TRBJ2-2|13
CSGGGVSAGELFF
TGCAGCGGGGGCGGGGTTTCGGCCGGGGAGCTGTTTTTT
>TRBD1|NA|TRBV7-7|TRBJ2-7|14
CASGEDREVYEQYF
TGTGCCTCGGGGGAGGACAGGGAAGTATACGAGCAGTACTTC
>TRBD1|NA|TRBV28|TRBJ2-3|17
CASPPGGGKSSTDTQYF
TGTGCCAGCCCTCCAGGGGGCGGCAAGTCTAGCACAGATACGCAGTATTTT
>NA|NA|TRBV4-1|TRBJ2-1|15
CASSQDHPGINEQFF
TGCGCCAGCAGCCAAGATCATCCAGGGATCAATGAGCAGTTCTTC
>NA|NA|TRBV7-2|TRBJ1-1|14
CASSFTVVGTEAFF
TGTGCCAGCAGCTTTACAGTGGTTGGCACTGAAGCTTTCTTT
>NA|NA|TRBV21-1|TRBJ2-7|15
CASSNRGTGSYEQYF
TGTGCCAGCAGCAACAGAGGGACAGGTTCGTACGAGCAGTACTTC
>NA|NA|TRBV11-2|TRBJ2-3|15
CASSPYGGHTDTQYF
TGTGCCAGCAGCCCCTACGGCGGCCACACAGATACGCAGTATTTT
>TRBD1|NA|TRBV19|TRBJ1-5|17
CASTNLRDRIRNQPQHF
TGTGCCAGTACCAACCTCCGGGACAGAATCCGCAATCAGCCCCAGCATTTT
>NA|NA|TRBV6-5|TRBJ2-5|14
CASSYSRDQETQYF
TGTGCCAGCAGTTACTCAAGGGACCAAGAGACCCAGTACTTC
>TRBD2|NA|TRBV2|TRBJ2-5|15
CASRASGSSQETQYF
TGTGCCAGCAGAGCTAGCGGGAGCTCCCAAGAGACCCAGTACTTC
>NA|NA|TRBV18|TRBJ1-5|14
CASSPPGAEQPQHF
TGTGCCAGCTCTCCTCCGGGGGCAGAGCAGCCCCAGCATTTT
>TRBD2|NA|TRBV9|TRBJ2-1|13
CASSSGGYNEQFF
TGTGCCAGCTCGAGCGGGGGGTACAATGAGCAGTTCTTC
>NA|NA|TRBV5-1|TRBJ1-1|13
CASSLISNTEAFF
TGCGCCAGCAGCTTGATTTCGAACACTGAAGCTTTCTTT
>NA|NA|TRBV19|TRBJ1-1|13
CASSRRGITEAFF
TGTGCCAGTAGTCGTCGGGGAATCACTGAAGCTTTCTTT
>NA|NA|TRBV7-9|TRBJ1-2|14
CASSLASANGGYTF
TGTGCCAGCAGCTTAGCGTCGGCCAATGGGGGCTACACCTTC
>NA|once|TRBV28|TRBJ1-5|19
CASTTVGTPGLVSNQPQHF
TGTGCCAGCACCACCGTCGGGACCCCGGGGCTGGTTAGCAATCAGCCCCAGCATTTT
>TRBD1|NA|TRBV5-1|TRBJ2-3|16
CASSANRDRVADTQYF
TGCGCCAGCAGCGCAAACCGGGACAGGGTAGCAGATACGCAGTATTTT
>NA|NA|TRBV19|TRBJ2-4|14
CASSTDSTKNIQYF
TGTGCCAGTAGTACGGACAGCACCAAAAACATTCAGTACTTC
>NA|few|TRBV6-5|TRBJ1-4|15
CASSYSGQINEKLFF
TGTGCCAGCAGTTATTCCGGACAGATTAATGAAAAACTGTTTTTT
>NA|few|TRBV19|TRBJ1-1|15
CASSPGDWGNTEAFF
TGTGCCAGTAGTCCTGGGGACTGGGGGAACACTGAAGCTTTCTTT
>TRBD1|NA|TRBV11-1|TRBJ1-1|15
CASSPDRVMNTEAFF
TGTGCCAGCAGCCCGGACAGGGTCATGAACACTGAAGCTTTCTTT
>NA|once|TRBV18|TRBJ1-4|15
CASSPRRDEGEKLFF
TGTGCCAGCTCACCCCGGAGGGACGAGGGTGAAAAACTGTTTTTT
>TRBD2|NA|TRBV5-5|TRBJ2-1|17
CASSSGLATLPYNEQFF
TGTGCCAGCAGCTCCGGACTAGCGACACTCCCTTACAATGAGCAGTTCTTC
>NA|NA|TRBV9|TRBJ2-7|14
CASSRSGRSYEQYF
TGTGCCAGCAGCCGGTCAGGCCGCTCCTACGAGCAGTACTTC
>NA|NA|TRBV7-9|TRBJ2-2|15
CASSLGSADTGELFF
TGTGCCAGCAGCTTAGGATCGGCGGACACCGGGGAGCTGTTTTTT
>NA|NA|TRBV2|TRBJ2-2|9
CARTGELFF
TGTGCCAGAACCGGGGAGCTGTTTTTT
>NA|NA|TRBV27|TRBJ1-2|18
CASSLSPSSGQRGYGYTF
TGTGCCAGCAGTTTATCCCCCTCGTCCGGGCAAAGGGGATATGGCTACACCTTC
>NA|NA|TRBV6-6|TRBJ2-1|13
CASEGQYFNEQFF
TGTGCCAGCGAGGGGCAGTATTTCAATGAGCAGTTCTTC
>TRBD1|NA|TRBV28|TRBJ2-4|13
CASSLGDRNIQYF
TGTGCCAGCAGTTTAGGGGACAGAAACATTCAGTACTTC
>NA|NA|TRBV6-5|TRBJ2-7|11
CASRRGGEQYF
TGTGCCAGCAGACGTGGGGGCGAGCAGTACTTC
>NA|NA|TRBV7-2|TRBJ2-7|17
CASSSSGWGRRAYEQYF
TGTGCCAGCAGCTCCAGCGGGTGGGGGAGAAGGGCCTACGAGCAGTACTTC